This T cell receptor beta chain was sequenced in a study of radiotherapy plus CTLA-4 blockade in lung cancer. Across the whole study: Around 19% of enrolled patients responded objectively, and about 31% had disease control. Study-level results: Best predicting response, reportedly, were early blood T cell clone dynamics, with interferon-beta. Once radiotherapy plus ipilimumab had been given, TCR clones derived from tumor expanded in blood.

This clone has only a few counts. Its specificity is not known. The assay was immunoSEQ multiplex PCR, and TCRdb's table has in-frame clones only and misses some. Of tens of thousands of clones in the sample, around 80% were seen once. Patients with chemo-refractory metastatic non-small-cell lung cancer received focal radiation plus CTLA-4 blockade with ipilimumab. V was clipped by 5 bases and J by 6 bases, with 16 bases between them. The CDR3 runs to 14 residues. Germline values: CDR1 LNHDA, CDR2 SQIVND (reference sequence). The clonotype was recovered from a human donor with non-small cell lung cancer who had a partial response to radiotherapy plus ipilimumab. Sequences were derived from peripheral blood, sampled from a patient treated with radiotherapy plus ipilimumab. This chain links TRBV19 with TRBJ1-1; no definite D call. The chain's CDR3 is CASSLAKPNAEAFF. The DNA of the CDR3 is TGTGCCAGTAGTCTTGCGAAACCTAACGCTGAAGCTTTCTTT.